These T cell receptor beta chains were read from a single sample in a study of blood T cell repertoires in COVID-19. Sequenced by immunoSEQ multiplex PCR; TCRdb stores in-frame clones only, minus some. The sample lists around 240,000 clones, 70% to 90% occurring once. The sequencing input was PBMCs or T cells enriched from blood (not recorded which). Receptors were obtained from a woman aged 50 to 60 who had recovered from COVID-19. Each CDR3 is given with its conserved first and last residue. D genes are given only for firm matches. Size is stated for part of the rows, as once, few or many counts, or as a class when the clone is expanded.

D | size | J | V | DNA | CDR3
TRBD2 | . | TRBJ2-3 | TRBV3-1/TRBV3-2 | TGTGCCAGCAGCCACCTCGGGGGACTAGCGGGAGGGCTGGATACGCAGTATTTT | CASSHLGGLAGGLDTQYF
. | . | TRBJ1-3 | TRBV9 | TGTGCCAGCAGCGTAGGACAGCAAAGGCCCATATATTTT | CASSVGQQRPIYF
. | few | TRBJ2-7 | TRBV11-2 | TGTGCCAGCAGCTTAGGGAGAGCCTACGAGCAGTACTTC | CASSLGRAYEQYF
TRBD1 | . | TRBJ2-7 | TRBV7-8 | TGTGCCAGCAGCAACCGGGACAGGGGGTCTAACCAGTACTTC | CASSNRDRGSNQYF
TRBD1 | . | TRBJ1-5 | TRBV27 | TGTGCCAGCAGTCCAACGACAGGGTACGGTCAGCCCCAGCATTTT | CASSPTTGYGQPQHF
. | . | TRBJ1-2 | TRBV7-9 | TGTGCCAGCAGCTTAAGGGGGTCGAACTATGGCTACACCTTC | CASSLRGSNYGYTF
. | . | TRBJ1-3 | TRBV28 | TGTGCCAGCAGTGTTTCGAGCTCTGGAAACACCATATATTTT | CASSVSSSGNTIYF
TRBD1 | . | TRBJ1-2 | TRBV28 | TGTGCCAGCAGCCTGACAGGGACTCTTGGCTACACCTTC | CASSLTGTLGYTF
. | . | TRBJ1-5 | TRBV25-1 | TGTGCCAGCAGTGACGCCGGGTTCAATCAGCCCCAGCATTTT | CASSDAGFNQPQHF
. | . | TRBJ2-5 | TRBV19 | TGTGCCAGTAGCGGGGGTCGGGAGACCCAGTACTTC | CASSGGRETQYF
TRBD1 | . | TRBJ2-4 | TRBV5-4 | TGTGCCAGCAGCACCGGGACAGGGGAGGGAAACATTCAGTACTTC | CASSTGTGEGNIQYF
TRBD1 | . | TRBJ2-7 | TRBV7-2 | TGTGCCAGCAGCTTTGGACAGGGACCCTACGAGCAGTACTTC | CASSFGQGPYEQYF
. | . | TRBJ2-2 | TRBV4-1 | TGCGCCAGCAGCCAAGCTCAGGGGCCCGGGGAGCTGTTTTTT | CASSQAQGPGELFF
TRBD1 | . | TRBJ1-2 | TRBV6-1 | TGTGCCAGCAGTGATCCGGGGACAGGATACTATGGCTACACCTTC | CASSDPGTGYYGYTF
. | . | TRBJ1-2 | TRBV19 | TGTGCCAGTAGTCCCCGAGGGGGGGACGGAGCTAACTATGGCTACACCTTC | CASSPRGGDGANYGYTF
. | . | TRBJ2-1 | TRBV7-3 | TGTGCCAGCAGCTTAGATCCAGGGATTGTCAATGAGCAGTTCTTC | CASSLDPGIVNEQFF
. | . | TRBJ2-6 | TRBV5-1 | TGCGCCAGCAGCTCAAAGACACTCCGACAGATTGGGGCCAACGTCCTGACTTTC | CASSSKTLRQIGANVLTF
TRBD2 | once | TRBJ2-3 | TRBV11-2 | TGTGCCAGCAGTTGGGGACTAGCGGGATTGAAAGATACGCAGTATTTT | CASSWGLAGLKDTQYF
TRBD1 | . | TRBJ2-1 | TRBV14 | TGTGCCAGCAGCCAGAGACAGGGGGTTGAAGGGGAGCAGTTCTTC | CASSQRQGVEGEQFF
. | . | TRBJ1-2 | TRBV5-5 | TGTGCCAGCAGCTTGCAGGTCCCAGGCTATGGCTACACCTTC | CASSLQVPGYGYTF
TRBD2 | . | TRBJ2-7 | TRBV6-2/TRBV6-3 | TGTGCCAGCAGTTACGGCGGGACTAGCGGGGCCTACGAGCAGTACTTC | CASSYGGTSGAYEQYF
TRBD1 | . | TRBJ1-4 | TRBV6-5 | TGTGCCAGCAGGTCAGGGGGAAGAGGGGAAAAACTGTTTTTT | CASRSGGRGEKLFF
TRBD2 | . | TRBJ2-3 | TRBV4-1 | TGCGCCAGCAGCCAGACCCGACTAGCGTTAGGCACAGATACGCAGTATTTT | CASSQTRLALGTDTQYF
. | . | TRBJ1-1 | TRBV10-3 | TGTGCCATCAGATGGGACACACGGAACACTGAAGCTTTCTTT | CAIRWDTRNTEAFF
. | . | TRBJ1-1 | TRBV6-2/TRBV6-3 | TGTGCCAGCAGTTACTCCGGCGGCGAAGCTTTCTTT | CASSYSGGEAFF
. | . | TRBJ1-1 | TRBV28 | TGTGCCAGCAAAGGGCGGGATGAAGCTTTCTTT | CASKGRDEAFF
. | . | TRBJ1-2 | TRBV18 | TGTGCCAGCTCACCTTTTGGGTTAGCGGATGGCTACACCTTC | CASSPFGLADGYTF
. | . | TRBJ1-1 | TRBV28 | TGTGCCAGCAGTTTTCTCTTATCGAGGGAGGCCTATGAAGCTTTCTTT | CASSFLLSREAYEAFF
. | . | TRBJ2-5 | TRBV7-3 | TGTGCCAGCAGCTTAGAGTACCAAGAGACCCAGTACTTC | CASSLEYQETQYF
. | . | TRBJ2-7 | TRBV5-1 | TGCGCCAGCAGCTTGACGGGAAAAAACGAGCAGTACTTC | CASSLTGKNEQYF
. | . | TRBJ2-5 | TRBV5-8 | TGTGCCAGCAGCTTGGTAATGGAGACCCAGTACTTC | CASSLVMETQYF
TRBD1 | . | TRBJ1-2 | TRBV5-4 | TGTGCCAGCAGCTTAGGTACAGGGGGCCCAGGGAATGGCTACACCTTC | CASSLGTGGPGNGYTF
. | . | TRBJ2-3 | TRBV29-1 | TGCAGCGTTGAAGGGCGGGATCGCACAGATACGCAGTATTTT | CSVEGRDRTDTQYF
. | . | TRBJ2-5 | TRBV4-1 | TGCGCCAGCAGCCAAGACGGGCTAGCGCCATCGGGGACCCAGTACTTC | CASSQDGLAPSGTQYF
. | . | TRBJ1-1 | TRBV28 | TGTCTCCCAAAACAGGTCGCGCCGATCCTACTTAACACTGAAGCTTTCTTT | CLPKQVAPILLNTEAFF
TRBD2 | . | TRBJ2-3 | TRBV27 | TGTGCCAGCAACCCCCTTCGGAGCAGCGGGAGACGCACAGATACGCAGTATTTT | CASNPLRSSGRRTDTQYF
TRBD2 | . | TRBJ2-1 | TRBV7-9 | TGTGCCAGCAGCCCCGGGAGGGCCAGGGTCAATGAGCAGTTCTTC | CASSPGRARVNEQFF
. | . | TRBJ2-3 | TRBV18 | TGTGCCAGCTCACGTCCCTTTAGCACAGATACGCAGTATTTT | CASSRPFSTDTQYF
. | . | TRBJ1-2 | TRBV6-1 | TGTGCCAGCAGTGAGCTACCCCGAACTAACTATGGCTACACCTTC | CASSELPRTNYGYTF
. | . | TRBJ2-1 | TRBV13 | TGTGCCAGCCCCCCCAACCCATCACAGTGGATATTCGGCAATGAGCAGTTCTTC | CASPPNPSQWIFGNEQFF